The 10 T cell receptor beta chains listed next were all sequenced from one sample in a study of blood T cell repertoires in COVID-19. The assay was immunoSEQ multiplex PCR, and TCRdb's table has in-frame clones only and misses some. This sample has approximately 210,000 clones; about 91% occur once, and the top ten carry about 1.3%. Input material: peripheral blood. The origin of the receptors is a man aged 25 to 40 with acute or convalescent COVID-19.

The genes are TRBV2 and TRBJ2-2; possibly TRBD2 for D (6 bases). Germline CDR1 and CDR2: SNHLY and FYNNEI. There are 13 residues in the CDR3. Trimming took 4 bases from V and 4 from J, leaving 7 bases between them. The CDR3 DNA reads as TGTGCCAGCAGTGTGCGGGGCACCGGGGAGCTGTTTTTT. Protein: CASSVRGTGELFF.

CDR3 nucleotides: TGTGCCAGCAGCCTCGACAGGTTATCTAATGAAAAACTGTTTTTT. It encodes CASSLDRLSNEKLFF. The genes are TRBV11-3 and TRBJ1-4, with a weak D call TRBD1 (6 bases). V was shortened by 5 bases and J by 3 bases, with 13 bases between the two germline ends. This CDR3 region has 15 residues. Germline assignment: CDR1 SGHNT and CDR2 YENEEA.

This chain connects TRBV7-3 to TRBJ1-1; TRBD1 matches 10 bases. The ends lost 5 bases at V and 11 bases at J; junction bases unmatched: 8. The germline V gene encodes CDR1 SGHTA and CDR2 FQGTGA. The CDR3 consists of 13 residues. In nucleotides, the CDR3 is TGTGCCAGCAGCCCTCGACAGGGGGCGGATGCTTTCTTT. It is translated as CASSPRQGADAFF. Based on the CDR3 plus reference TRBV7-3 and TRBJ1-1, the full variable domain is GAGVSQTPSNKVTEKGKYVELRCDPISGHTALYWYRQSLGQGPEFLIYFQGTGAADDSGLPNDRFFAVRPEGSVSTLKIQRTERGDSAVYLCASSPRQGADAFFGQGTRLTVV.

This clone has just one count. CDR3 in DNA: TGTGCCAGCAGCAGGACAGGGCCGAGCACAGATACGCAGTATTTT. Its translation is CASSRTGPSTDTQYF. The V gene is TRBV5-4, the J gene TRBJ2-3; the match to TRBD1 covers 8 bases. CDR3 length equals 15 residues. Trimming at V came to 4 bases and at J to 0 bases, leaving 4 bases not matched to a gene. CDR1 and CDR2 from the germline V gene are SGHNT and YYREEE (reference sequence).

The CDR3 loop reads CSTLRNTEAFF. The CDR3 DNA sequence: TGCAGTACCCTTAGGAACACTGAAGCTTTCTTT. The V call is TRBV20-1, the J call TRBJ1-1, with D unresolved. Germline values: CDR1 DFQATT, CDR2 SNEGSKA (reference sequence). The CDR3 is made up of 11 amino acids. The germline V and J ends were trimmed by 8 bases and 1 base, with 8 bases remaining between them.

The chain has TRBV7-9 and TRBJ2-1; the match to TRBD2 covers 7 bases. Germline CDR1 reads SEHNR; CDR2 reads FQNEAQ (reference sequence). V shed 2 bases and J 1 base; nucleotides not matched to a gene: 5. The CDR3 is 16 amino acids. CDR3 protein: CASSLRAGESYNEQFF. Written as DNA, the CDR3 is TGTGCCAGCAGCTTACGGGCGGGAGAGTCCTACAATGAGCAGTTCTTC.

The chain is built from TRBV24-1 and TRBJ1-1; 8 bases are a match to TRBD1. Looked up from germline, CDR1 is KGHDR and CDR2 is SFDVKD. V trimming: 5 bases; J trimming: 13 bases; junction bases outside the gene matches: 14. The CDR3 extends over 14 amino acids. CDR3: CATSVAGTGARVFF. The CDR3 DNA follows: TGTGCCACCAGTGTCGCAGGGACAGGAGCCCGGGTTTTCTTT.

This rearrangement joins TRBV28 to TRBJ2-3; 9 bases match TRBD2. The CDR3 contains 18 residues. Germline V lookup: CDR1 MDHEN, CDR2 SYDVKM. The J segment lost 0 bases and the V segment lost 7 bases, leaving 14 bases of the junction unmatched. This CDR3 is CASIPAGGLVLSTDTQYF. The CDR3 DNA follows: TGTGCCAGCATTCCAGCGGGAGGTTTGGTTTTAAGCACAGATACGCAGTATTTT.

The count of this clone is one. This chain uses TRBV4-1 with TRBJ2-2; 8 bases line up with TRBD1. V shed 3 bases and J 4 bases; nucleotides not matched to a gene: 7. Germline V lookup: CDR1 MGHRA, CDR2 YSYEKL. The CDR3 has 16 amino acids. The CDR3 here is CASSQSGGQGTGELFF. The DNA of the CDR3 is TGCGCCAGCAGCCAGTCGGGCGGACAGGGCACCGGGGAGCTGTTTTTT.

For the CDR3, the DNA is TGTGCCAGCAGCCCCGACAGGTGGACAGATACGCAGTATTTT. It codes for CASSPDRWTDTQYF. The rearrangement links TRBV7-3 to TRBJ2-3; TRBD1 might be the D (6 bases). This CDR3 contains 14 residues. Germline CDR1 SGHTA, CDR2 FQGTGA. V was cut by 5 bases and J by 3 bases, with 12 bases left in between.